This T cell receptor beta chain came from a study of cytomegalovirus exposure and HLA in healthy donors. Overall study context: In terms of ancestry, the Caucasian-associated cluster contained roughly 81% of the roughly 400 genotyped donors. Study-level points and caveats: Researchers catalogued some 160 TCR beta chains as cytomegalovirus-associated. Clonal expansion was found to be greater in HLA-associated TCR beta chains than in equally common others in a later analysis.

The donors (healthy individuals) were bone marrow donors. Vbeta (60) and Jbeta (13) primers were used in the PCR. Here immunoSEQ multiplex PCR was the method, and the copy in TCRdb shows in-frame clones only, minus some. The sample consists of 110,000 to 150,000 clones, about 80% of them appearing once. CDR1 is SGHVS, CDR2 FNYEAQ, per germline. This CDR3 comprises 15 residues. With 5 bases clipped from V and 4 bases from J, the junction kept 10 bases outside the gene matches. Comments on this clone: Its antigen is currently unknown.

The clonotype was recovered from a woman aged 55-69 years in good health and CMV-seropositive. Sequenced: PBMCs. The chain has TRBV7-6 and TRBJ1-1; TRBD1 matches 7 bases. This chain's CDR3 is CASSLSLTGRTEAFF. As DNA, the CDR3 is TGTGCCAGCAGCCTGAGCCTGACAGGGCGCACTGAAGCTTTCTTT. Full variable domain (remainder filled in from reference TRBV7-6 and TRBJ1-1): GAGVSQSPRYKVTKRGQDVALRCDPISGHVSLYWYRQALGQGPEFLTYFNYEAQQDKSGLPNDRFSAERPEGSISTLTIQRTEQRDSAMYRCASSLSLTGRTEAFFGQGTRLTVV.